This TCR beta chain was profiled in a study of cytomegalovirus exposure and HLA in healthy donors (dated by TCRdb to the late 2010s). Regarding the complete study: An earlier analysis of 587 of the donors reported around 280 Gb of sequence data and 100 million to 120 million unique TCR beta sequences obtained from about 179 million T cells. Approximately 300 gigabases of sequencing data and 70 million to 95 million unique TCR sequences made up an early release that covered under 750 HLA-typed donors. The genetic ancestry cluster associated with self-reported Caucasian donors included about 81% of the approximately 400 genotyped donors. The study aimed to test whether signatures of past pathogen exposure could be identified by cataloging public T cell receptors. The study profiled the T cell repertoires of around 700 subjects by immunosequencing and related them to cytomegalovirus serostatus. Along with the approximately 620-subject first cohort, a separate validation cohort of more than 90 different subjects was used. The study combined high-throughput TCR immunosequencing, statistical association of individual TCRs with disease status, and machine learning to predict cytomegalovirus infection status. In a later analysis, previously published TCR beta repertoires from hundreds of donors were re-analyzed and high-resolution HLA genotyping was added so that TCR occurrence patterns could be studied. Rather than using new phenotypic data, the later analysis identified candidate immune exposures from TCR beta sequences and from how often those sequences occurred across donors. In an earlier analysis of about 590 of the donors, high-throughput TCR beta sequencing was used to judge whether each TCR beta V gene segment behaved as functional or pseudogenic. Donor age, sex, ethnicity and CMV serostatus were collected together with the repertoire data. A later genetic analysis used genome-wide SNP genotypes for about three fifths of the 666 donors, treating that subset as a discovery cohort. All discovery cohort repertoires had been generated on a single sequencing platform. HLA typing included class I and class II loci at four-digit resolution. Typing coverage differed by locus: A, B, C, DRB1 and DQB1 were typed in about 620-630 donors, DQA1 in approximately 520, DPA1 in around 600, and DPB1 in 450 to 480. Because of strong linkage in the cohort, roughly five DR-DQ haplotypes were treated as single units for association and clustering. Among 398 genotyped donors of the cohort, an average of approximately 240,000 unique TCR beta nucleotide sequences were sequenced per donor, about a sixth of them non-productive.

This clone was seen only a few times. Its cognate antigen has yet to be identified. No base quality values were provided; no much bigger clone lies one nucleotide off. The cohort comprised under 700 healthy bone marrow donors. All cohort members were sampled while nominally healthy, although unrecorded immune exposures were likely present. The donor was CMV seronegative and belonged to the group of 352 seronegative cohort members. A peripheral blood sample was provided by each donor, and peripheral blood mononuclear cells were used for TCR beta sequencing. Genomic DNA extraction from the blood cell samples was performed with the Qiagen DNeasy Blood Extraction Kit. The library was prepared using the immunoSEQ multiplex PCR assay. A mixture of 60 forward primers for TCR Vbeta segments and 13 reverse primers for TCR Jbeta segments was used in the multiplex PCR. The CDR3 region of rearranged TCR beta genes was amplified from genomic DNA with a multiplex PCR assay. Amplified TCR beta libraries were sequenced as 87-base-pair reads on the Illumina HiSeq System. The original pipeline was this. A later analysis tallied some 79 million unique TCR beta chains across the approximately 670 repertoires, and roughly 11 million of those chains were shared by two or more donors. To remove PCR and sequencing errors, raw reads were error-corrected and collapsed into unique sequences using a nearest-neighbor algorithm that merged closely related sequences. Alignment of CDR3 sequences to IMGT reference sequences was used to assign V, D and J gene segments. For a sequence to be retained, a match of at least six nucleotides to both a V gene segment and a J gene segment was required. Rearrangements were classified as productive when the CDR3 lacked stop codons and remained in frame with V and J, and all other rearrangements were classified as non-productive. Following IMGT convention, CDR3 was defined as the stretch from the second conserved V-encoded cysteine to the conserved J-encoded phenylalanine. In an earlier analysis of around 540 of the donors, sequences lacking an unambiguous match to a single V gene segment were excluded. In an earlier analysis of 450 to 750 of the donors, a V segment was called functional when productive rearrangements were above 56.7%, and segregating when the standard deviation between donors exceeded 5%. A statistical classification framework was built to diagnose cytomegalovirus status from the catalog of TCR beta chain sequences. A later analysis assigned V and J genes by comparing TCR nucleotide sequences with IMGT/GENE-DB human TR gene sequences. Using the TCRdist pipeline, a later analysis assigned CDR3 sequences along with most-parsimonious VDJ recombination scenarios. In a later analysis, every TCR beta chain was defined by the combination of its CDR3 amino acid sequence and its V-gene family, and reads without a unique V-gene family were dropped. A later analysis removed several hundred highly shared, low-generation-probability nucleotide sequences to deal with suspected cross-contamination and a sequencing artifact. In a later analysis, a clonal expansion index for each public chain was calculated from normalized within-repertoire ranks of inferred template counts. A later analysis computed generation probabilities with a VDJ recombination model fitted to out-of-frame rearrangements, and checked the results against IGoR. In a later analysis, TCR-TCR, TCR-HLA and TCR-CMV co-occurrence was scored with hypergeometric tests, and a repertoire-size bias correction was applied to TCR pairs. In a later analysis, false discovery rates were estimated by permuting HLA or CMV assignments 20 times. In a later analysis, co-occurring TCRs were grouped with DBSCAN, and TCRdist sequence similarity was added when clustering was performed within HLA-allele-positive subsets. For co-occurrence clustering, repertoires with fewer than 30,000 or more than 120,000 public chains were excluded, along with roughly 5 repertoires with anomalous nucleotide sharing. Entries here come from immuneACCESS through TCRdb and include only in-frame sequences with V and J called. Some clones fail to appear in such tables; in the studies checked, an unresolved V gene covers under half of the shortfall, and the cause of the remainder is unknown. For V, J and clone size, that table is used; D and trimming come from the DNA. The sample profile shows approximately 220,000 clones; 65% to 80% of them were found once. The ten largest clones capture 0.22% of the sample.

Trimming leaves V shorter by 5 bases and J shorter by 4 bases, with the junction holding 5 bases beyond the gene matches. CDR3 length: 14 amino acids, cysteine to phenylalanine. The entry retains the CDR3 DNA only, 42 bases that are in frame from base 1. CDR1 is given as SGHTA and CDR2 as FQGTGA, both from the germline V gene. Overall study results and their limits: In a later analysis, HLA-associated TCR beta chains were found to be more clonally expanded and to have lower generation probabilities than equally common non-associated chains. In a later genetic analysis, fewer N-insertions in productive TCRs were reported among donors in an Asian-associated ancestry cluster than the roughly 700-donor mean. A later genetic analysis associated a missense DCLRE1C variant with V-gene and J-gene trimming of TCR beta chains, and an independent cohort replicated the association. The cohort was sequenced for TCR beta chains only, and without alpha or paired-chain data the features that could be detected were limited. A group of highly shared sequence variants was considered likely to be a technical artifact of the sequencing pipeline. The authors suggested that the approach could potentially be generalized to other disease states and immunological phenotypes. A later analysis found that most CMV-associated TCR beta chains appeared HLA-restricted, with HLA associations seemingly driven largely by CMV exposure. A later analysis reported that several top co-occurrence clusters appeared linked to parvovirus B19, influenza, CMV and Epstein-Barr virus. Specific HLA alleles were associated with about 17,000 TCR beta sequences at a false discovery rate of 0.05 in a later analysis. Assigning TCR associations to individual alleles was difficult when HLA alleles, especially DR and DQ, strongly co-occurred. Some IMGT-functional V segments, including TRBV6-2 and TRBV6-3, could not be told apart with the 87-base-pair reads, so those segments were excluded. A later analysis found that TCR association rates varied across HLA loci, with DRB1 alleles showing the most associated TCRs and HLA-C alleles the fewest. Correlated functional status among segregating V segments might be attributable to linkage disequilibrium, but an unknown experimental factor could not be ruled out. The study gave a list of 150 to 200 TCR beta chains associated with cytomegalovirus. CMV serostatus was the only immune exposure information available for the cohort. Roughly uniform sequencing depth across donors was assumed in presence/absence analyses, although this assumption may not hold. Because HLA typing was missing for some donors at each locus, association tests included only the typed subset. Because counts were too low, approximately 15 rarely observed V segments, including chromosome 9 orphons, were excluded from the earlier analysis of 587 of the donors. A few of the identified cytomegalovirus-associated TCR beta chains were confirmed in vitro to be specific for cytomegalovirus antigens. In an earlier analysis of some 500 of the donors, most TCR beta V segments were observed in productive rearrangements about 87% or about 30% of the time, broadly matching IMGT annotations. A further reported finding was that TCR beta sequences accurately predicted the HLA-A and HLA-B alleles for most subjects in the first cohort. Most TCR sequences were observed very rarely across donors, whereas some public TCRs were present in many individuals. The classifier was reported to diagnose cytomegalovirus status with high specificity and sensitivity in both the original and validation cohorts.

Sequencing input: PBMCs. This receptor chain uses TRBV7-3 and TRBJ1-1; TRBD1 matches 9 bases in the middle. The clonotype comes from a girl aged 2-10 years in good health and CMV-seronegative. The CDR3 region: CASSPTTGGTEAFF. DNA sequence: TGTGCCAGCAGCCCCACGACAGGGGGCACTGAAGCTTTCTTT.